One and the same sample provided the 13 T cell receptor beta chains below, sequenced in a study of glioma-infiltrating T cells after dendritic cell vaccination. Time point given: after dendritic cell vaccination, including at tumor progression/relapse. Profiled with immunoSEQ multiplex PCR; TCRdb holds only in-frame clones, not every one. Found here are roughly 100,000 clones, around four fifths of them singletons; the top ten hold around 7%. The sample in question was blood, obtained after dendritic cell vaccination. The receptors come from a human donor with glioblastoma.

The chain has TRBV5-4 and TRBJ2-2; D perhaps matches TRBD1 (6 bases). Trimming cost V 0 bases and J 8 bases, with 8 bases left between them. Per germline, CDR1 SGHNT and CDR2 YYREEE (reference sequence). The CDR3 runs to 13 residues. CDR3 DNA sequence: TGTGCCAGCAGCTTGGGGGGGCAGGGGGAGCTGTTTTTT. This translates into CASSLGGQGELFF.

The rearrangement links TRBV9 to TRBJ2-3; D might be TRBD1 (6 bases). There are 13 residues in the CDR3. The germline CDR1 and CDR2 sequences are SGDLS and YYNGEE. V was pared by 3 bases and J by 8 bases, with 13 bases between. Here the CDR3 DNA reads TGTGCCAGCAGCGCCCAGGGGTTTGGTACGCAGTATTTT. As protein: CASSAQGFGTQYF.

V gene TRBV2 combines with J gene TRBJ1-1, with D perhaps TRBD1 (5 bases). Germline V gives CDR1 SNHLY, CDR2 FYNNEI. This CDR3 is built from 13 residues. Trimming pared 4 bases from V and 4 bases from J, leaving 10 bases between. CDR3 amino acids: CASSVGEGTEAFF. The CDR3 nucleotides read TGTGCCAGCAGTGTAGGGGAGGGCACTGAAGCTTTCTTT.

This chain links TRBV27 with TRBJ1-1, with D possibly TRBD1 on 5 matching bases. CDR1 is MNHEY and CDR2 is SMNVEV in the germline V gene (reference sequence). With 2 bases removed from V and 1 base from J, the gap between germline ends came to 5 bases. The CDR3 extends over 13 amino acids. CDR3 loop: CASSLQGNTEAFF. The CDR3 region has the DNA TGTGCCAGCAGTTTACAGGGGAACACTGAAGCTTTCTTT.

This chain joins TRBV19 and TRBJ2-2; perhaps TRBD1 as D (6 bases). The CDR3 has 15 residues. Trimming pared 6 bases from V and 3 bases from J, leaving 14 bases between. Germline V gene data show CDR1 as LNHDA and CDR2 as SQIVND (reference sequence). CDR3 DNA: TGTGCCAGTAGACCCGGGACACTCGACACCGGGGAGCTGTTTTTT. Its protein product is CASRPGTLDTGELFF.

CDR3 region: CASSLATGANSPLHF. Here the CDR3 DNA reads TGCGCCAGCAGCTTGGCCACAGGCGCTAATTCACCCCTCCACTTT. This chain connects TRBV5-1 to TRBJ1-6; tentative D call: TRBD1 (5 bases). The germline V and J ends were trimmed by 0 bases and 6 bases, with 10 bases remaining between them. This CDR3 has 15 residues. Germline CDR1 SGHRS, CDR2 YFSETQ.

The gene calls are TRBV5-4 and TRBJ2-3; 7 nucleotides match TRBD1. Germline V gene lookup returns CDR1 SGHNT and CDR2 YYREEE (reference sequence). J gave up 6 bases and V 3 bases, and 4 bases lay outside the gene matches. The CDR3 is made up of 13 amino acids. The CDR3 spells CASSSNRGDTQYF. CDR3 sequence (DNA): TGTGCCAGCAGCTCCAACAGGGGCGATACGCAGTATTTT.

The chain employs TRBV5-6 and TRBJ2-1; 12 bases line up with TRBD2. Germline CDR1 is SGHDT and CDR2 is YYEEEE. J gave up 3 bases and V 3 bases, and 1 base lay outside the gene matches. The CDR3 loop spans 15 amino acids. CDR3 sequence: CASSSSGGDYNEQFF. The CDR3 coding sequence is TGTGCCAGCAGCTCTAGCGGGGGGGACTACAATGAGCAGTTCTTC.

This sequence joins TRBV2 and TRBJ1-6, with D perhaps TRBD1 (5 bases). This CDR3 is built from 15 residues. CDR1 is SNHLY, CDR2 FYNNEI, per germline. The V gene lost 7 bases and the J gene lost 5 bases, with 15 bases spanning the gap. In DNA, the CDR3 is TGTGCCAGCACCGGGACTTGGTATCATAATTCACCCCTCCACTTT. As protein: CASTGTWYHNSPLHF.

V usage is TRBV19 and J usage is TRBJ2-6, with a tentative D call TRBD2 (5 bases). Trimming removed 3 bases from V and 4 bases from J, with 13 bases in between. The CDR3 is made up of 16 amino acids. Germline loops: CDR1 LNHDA, CDR2 SQIVND (reference sequence). The CDR3 DNA reads as TGTGCCAGTAGTATCCGAGGGTCTGAAGGGGCCAACGTCCTGACTTTC. It codes for CASSIRGSEGANVLTF.

The chain links TRBV7-8 to TRBJ1-4; 10 nucleotides match TRBD1. This CDR3 comprises 16 residues. V trimming: 1 base; J trimming: 1 base; junction bases outside the gene matches: 0. Looked up from germline, CDR1 is SGHVS and CDR2 is FQNEAQ. DNA of the CDR3: TGTGCCAGCAGCTTAGGGACAGGGGGAACTAATGAAAAACTGTTTTTT. The encoded protein is CASSLGTGGTNEKLFF.

This clone was counted a few times. This chain uses TRBV11-2 with TRBJ2-3; TRBD2 might be the D (5 bases). The CDR3 consists of 14 residues. Looked up from germline, CDR1 is SGHAT and CDR2 is FQNNGV. The V gene lost 4 bases and the J gene lost 6 bases, with 14 bases spanning the gap. The CDR3 here is CASSSSLGRDTQYF. The DNA for the CDR3 is TGTGCCAGCAGCTCATCACTAGGCAGGGATACGCAGTATTTT.

The V and J genes are TRBV29-1 and TRBJ2-7; D is possibly TRBD1 (5 bases). The germline gives CDR1 SQVTM, CDR2 ANQGSEA. The CDR3 has 13 residues. V dropped 3 bases and J dropped 0 bases, with 9 bases sitting between them. The CDR3, as DNA: TGCAGCGTTGAGGGTGACAGCTCCTACGAGCAGTACTTC. Translated: CSVEGDSSYEQYF.